A selection of T cell receptor beta chains follows, all from one sample in a study of shared clonotypes between healthy human individuals. Profiling relied on immunoSEQ multiplex PCR, and the TCRdb table lists in-frame clones only, not all of them. The sample has tens of thousands of clones, roughly three fifths seen once; the top ten hold 51%. The sample was memory CD8+ T cells sorted from blood. The receptors originated from a man younger than 40 in good health. The CDR3 runs from the conserved cysteine through the conserved F or W. The order of the fields is J gene, V gene, clone size, D gene, CDR3 DNA, CDR3 protein. The D gene is left open where the match is weak. Clone size is given for some rows only: seen once, a few or many times, or a class if the clone is expanded.

j_gene: TRBJ2-1
v_gene: TRBV6-5
abundance: few
d_gene: TRBD1
CDR3nt: TGTGCCAGCAGTGAAGAGGACAGGAATGAGCAGTTCTTC
CDR3aa: CASSEEDRNEQFF

j_gene: TRBJ2-1
v_gene: TRBV28
abundance: .
d_gene: .
CDR3nt: TGTGCCAGCAGTTTAAGCAGCATCAATGAGCAGTTCTTC
CDR3aa: CASSLSSINEQFF

j_gene: TRBJ2-5
v_gene: TRBV6-1
abundance: many
d_gene: TRBD1
CDR3nt: TGTGCCAGCAGGGACAGGGTGTCGGCAGAGACCCAGTACTTC
CDR3aa: CASRDRVSAETQYF

j_gene: TRBJ2-1
v_gene: TRBV11-2
abundance: .
d_gene: .
CDR3nt: TGTGCCAGCAGCGCCCTAGAAAGCTCCTACAATGAGCAGTTCTTC
CDR3aa: CASSALESSYNEQFF

j_gene: TRBJ2-1
v_gene: TRBV7-9
abundance: .
d_gene: .
CDR3nt: TGTGCCAGCAGCTTTCTACAGGGTTCCTACAATGAGCAGTTCTTC
CDR3aa: CASSFLQGSYNEQFF

j_gene: TRBJ2-5
v_gene: TRBV11-3
abundance: few
d_gene: TRBD1
CDR3nt: TGTGCCAGCAGCCGGGACAGGGGCGGGGAGACCCAGTACTTC
CDR3aa: CASSRDRGGETQYF

j_gene: TRBJ2-1
v_gene: TRBV18
abundance: many
d_gene: TRBD2
CDR3nt: TGTGCCAGCTCACCAGGGGGGGGTCACAATGAGCAGTTCTTC
CDR3aa: CASSPGGGHNEQFF

j_gene: TRBJ2-3
v_gene: TRBV29-1
abundance: .
d_gene: TRBD1
CDR3nt: TGCAGCGGGCGGTTACGCAGGGGGAGCACAGATACGCAGTATTTT
CDR3aa: CSGRLRRGSTDTQYF

j_gene: TRBJ1-1
v_gene: TRBV5-1
abundance: .
d_gene: .
CDR3nt: TGCGCCAGCAGCTTGTCGCAGGGGCGAAACACTGAAGCTTTCTTT
CDR3aa: CASSLSQGRNTEAFF

j_gene: TRBJ2-3
v_gene: TRBV4-3
abundance: .
d_gene: .
CDR3nt: TGCGCCAGCAGCCAAGGCGGGCCGGTAGATACGCAGTATTTT
CDR3aa: CASSQGGPVDTQYF

j_gene: TRBJ2-1
v_gene: TRBV10-3
abundance: .
d_gene: TRBD2
CDR3nt: TGTGCCATCAGTGTTGGGCTAGCGGCCTACAATGAGCAGTTCTTC
CDR3aa: CAISVGLAAYNEQFF

j_gene: TRBJ2-7
v_gene: TRBV9
abundance: once
d_gene: .
CDR3nt: TGTGCCAGCAGCGTAGGCAGCTCCTACGAGCAGTACTTC
CDR3aa: CASSVGSSYEQYF

j_gene: TRBJ2-1
v_gene: TRBV11-2
abundance: .
d_gene: TRBD2
CDR3nt: TGTGCCAGCAGCCCCTTACCAGACAGCGGGGGTCGGGAGCAGTTCTTC
CDR3aa: CASSPLPDSGGREQFF

j_gene: TRBJ1-5
v_gene: TRBV10-2
abundance: .
d_gene: .
CDR3nt: TGCGCCAGCAGTGGCGAGGGCAATCAGCCCCAGCATTTT
CDR3aa: CASSGEGNQPQHF

j_gene: TRBJ2-6
v_gene: TRBV27
abundance: .
d_gene: .
CDR3nt: TGTGCCAGCAGGCCCCTTTTTGCCGGGGCCAACGTCCTGACTTTC
CDR3aa: CASRPLFAGANVLTF

j_gene: TRBJ1-2
v_gene: TRBV5-1
abundance: .
d_gene: .
CDR3nt: TGCGCCAGCAGCTTGAAAGGGGAGGTCATCTATGGCTACACCTTC
CDR3aa: CASSLKGEVIYGYTF

j_gene: TRBJ2-7
v_gene: TRBV7-8
abundance: .
d_gene: .
CDR3nt: TGTGCCAGCAGCCCCGGTGGGAGTTTGGGCGAGCAGTACTTC
CDR3aa: CASSPGGSLGEQYF

j_gene: TRBJ2-7
v_gene: TRBV10-3
abundance: .
d_gene: .
CDR3nt: TGTGCCGCCGGACCGTCCGAGCAGTACTTC
CDR3aa: CAAGPSEQYF

j_gene: TRBJ2-5
v_gene: TRBV7-9
abundance: .
d_gene: TRBD2
CDR3nt: TGTGCCAGCAGCCCACCCTTTGGGACTAGGTACCAAGAGACCCAGTACTTC
CDR3aa: CASSPPFGTRYQETQYF

j_gene: TRBJ1-5
v_gene: TRBV6-5
abundance: .
d_gene: .
CDR3nt: TGTGCCAGCAGTTACAAGGGGTCCGTTCAGCCCCAGCATTTT
CDR3aa: CASSYKGSVQPQHF

j_gene: TRBJ2-7
v_gene: TRBV10-3
abundance: .
d_gene: .
CDR3nt: TGTGCCATCAGTGAAGCAGATAACTACGAGCAGTACTTC
CDR3aa: CAISEADNYEQYF

j_gene: TRBJ2-7
v_gene: TRBV27
abundance: once
d_gene: TRBD2
CDR3nt: TGTGCCAGCAGTTCGGGGACTAGCGGGAACTCCTACGAGCAGTACTTC
CDR3aa: CASSSGTSGNSYEQYF